A single sample is the source of the 25 T cell receptor beta chains below, sequenced in a study of CD4 T cells in relation to SARS-CoV-2 and coronaviruses. Generated by immunoSEQ multiplex PCR, the TCRdb table keeps only in-frame clones and is missing some. Of about 22,000 clones detected, approximately 72% appear once; the ten largest clones hold around 20%. Which antigens these TCRs recognize remains unknown. CD4+ T cells from unexposed donors were obtained before the COVID-19 pandemic (2011-2018). CD4+ T cells were isolated from the cells after around 11 days of culture. Sequencing input: CD4+ T cells from PBMCs, cultured in vitro. The receptors shown here come from a human donor in good health.

The chain combines TRBV4-1 with TRBJ1-6; TRBD1 might be the D (6 bases). The ends were cut back, 1 base at V and 0 bases at J, with 7 bases in the middle. The CDR3 is made up of 16 amino acids. Germline-derived CDR1 and CDR2 are MGHRA and YSYEKL. CDR3 amino acids: CASSQGRGSYNSPLHF. The CDR3, as DNA: TGCGCCAGCAGCCAAGGCAGGGGCTCCTATAATTCACCCCTCCACTTT.

V and J are TRBV6-6 and TRBJ2-7; D uncertain. This CDR3 has 11 amino acids. V was cut by 6 bases and J by 2 bases, with 5 bases left in between. Germline-derived CDR1 and CDR2 are MNHNY and SVGAGI (reference sequence). The CDR3 DNA sequence: TGTGCCAGCAGACTCGCCTACGAGCAGTACTTC. This encodes CASRLAYEQYF.

The chain recombines TRBV7-2 with TRBJ2-3; possibly TRBD1 for D (7 bases). Trimming left V 5 bases short and J 1 base short, with 16 bases between. The CDR3 is 16 residues long. The germline CDR1 and CDR2 sequences are SGHTA and FQGNSA. Here the CDR3 reads CASSLGGQGGTDTQYF. In DNA, the CDR3 is TGTGCCAGCAGCCTTGGGGGGCAGGGGGGCACAGATACGCAGTATTTT.

The gene calls are TRBV11-2 and TRBJ2-7, with TRBD1 matching 9 bases. V dropped 5 bases and J dropped 6; count of bases not matched to a gene: 5. The CDR3 runs 13 residues. CDR1 and CDR2 (germline): SGHAT, FQNNGV. CDR3 loop: CASSTGTGREQYF. In DNA, the CDR3 is TGTGCCAGCAGCACGGGGACAGGGCGCGAGCAGTACTTC.

The genes are TRBV11-2 and TRBJ1-2, with D possibly TRBD1 on 6 matching bases. The germline V gene has CDR1 SGHAT and CDR2 FQNNGV. This CDR3 has 13 residues. The V end was cut by 4 bases, the J end by 3 bases, with 9 bases between. The CDR3 nucleotides read TGTGCCAGCAGCTCCGGACAGTACTATGGCTACACCTTC. Amino acids: CASSSGQYYGYTF.

V usage is TRBV18 and J usage is TRBJ2-5; the match to TRBD1 covers 8 bases. J lost 2 bases, V lost 3 bases, and 11 bases had no gene match. Germline V gene sequence: CDR1 KGHSH, CDR2 LQKENI. The CDR3 extends over 17 amino acids. CDR3 in amino acids: CASSPSTSGTGQETQYF. In nucleotides, the CDR3 is TGTGCCAGCTCACCCTCCACTTCCGGGACAGGTCAAGAGACCCAGTACTTC.

This clone has more than one count but fewer than ten. The chain recombines TRBV12-3 or TRBV12-4 with TRBJ1-6; no clear D. The CDR3 runs to 13 residues. V lost 5 bases and J lost 7, with 9 bases in between. The CDR3 reads CASSPTPNSPLHF. CDR3 bases: TGTGCCAGCAGTCCCACCCCCAATTCACCCCTCCACTTT.

The rearrangement links TRBV5-1 to TRBJ2-3, with 11 nucleotides matching TRBD2. This CDR3 has 17 amino acids. V gave up 3 bases and J gave up 5 bases; unmatched junction bases: 11. Germline loops: CDR1 SGHRS, CDR2 YFSETQ. The DNA for the CDR3 is TGCGCCAGCAGCTCTAATCCGGGACTAGCGGACGTAGATACGCAGTATTTT. Its translation: CASSSNPGLADVDTQYF.

This rearrangement joins TRBV3-1 (or the pseudogene TRBV3-2) to TRBJ1-3; D is unclear. V lost 4 bases and J lost 0, with 10 bases in between. Germline V gene lookup returns CDR1 LGHDT and CDR2 YNNKEL (reference sequence). The CDR3 loop spans 15 amino acids. CDR3 region: CASSRSVNSGNTIYF. In DNA form, the CDR3 reads TGTGCCAGCAGCCGATCAGTGAACTCTGGAAACACCATATATTTT.

The chain combines TRBV19 with TRBJ1-3; TRBD1 might be the D (6 bases). The germline V and J ends were trimmed by 6 bases and 2 bases, with 14 bases remaining between them. Germline CDR1 and CDR2: LNHDA and SQIVND (reference sequence). The CDR3 totals 15 residues. CDR3 in DNA: TGTGCCAGTAGCACGGACAGACTGGCTGGAAACACCATATATTTT. This encodes CASSTDRLAGNTIYF.

The chain joins TRBV7-2 to TRBJ2-1; 13 bases agree with TRBD2. There are 16 residues in the CDR3. After removal of 4 bases from V and 8 bases from J, the junction contained 8 bases not matched to a gene. The V gene's germline CDR1 is SGHTA and CDR2 FQGNSA. CDR3 coding DNA: TGTGCCAGCAGCTCGCGGACTAGCGGGAGATTCTATGAGCAGTTCTTC. Amino acids: CASSSRTSGRFYEQFF.

The chain carries TRBV12-3 or TRBV12-4 and TRBJ2-2; D is ambiguous. Trimming took off 7 bases at V and 8 bases at J, with 11 bases between the two ends. The CDR3 is made up of 12 amino acids. The CDR3 bases are TGTGCCAGCACTTACTCTTCGGGGGAGCTGTTTTTT. Translated: CASTYSSGELFF.

The V call is TRBV7-8, the J call TRBJ2-2; the match to TRBD1 covers 8 bases. The germline V gene has CDR1 SGHVS and CDR2 FQNEAQ. This CDR3 comprises 16 residues. The junction had 8 bases not matched to a gene; V was cut back by 3 bases and J by 5 bases. For the CDR3, the DNA is TGTGCCAGCAGCTTCCGGACAGGGCGGTCGACCGGGGAGCTGTTTTTT. This translates into CASSFRTGRSTGELFF.

The V and J genes are TRBV19 and TRBJ2-7; 10 bases map to TRBD2. Germline assignment: CDR1 LNHDA and CDR2 SQIVND (reference sequence). V was clipped by 7 bases and J by 2 bases; unmatched bases: 5. CDR3 size: 14 residues. The CDR3 sequence: CASTSSGSTYEQYF. In DNA form, the CDR3 reads TGTGCCAGTACCTCTAGCGGGAGTACCTACGAGCAGTACTTC. Filled out from reference TRBV19 and TRBJ2-7, the complete variable domain reads DGGITQSPKYLFRKEGQNVTLSCEQNLNHDAMYWYRQDPGQGLRLIYYSQIVNDFQKGDIAEGYSVSREKKESFPLTVTSAQKNPTAFYLCASTSSGSTYEQYFGPGTRLTVT.

The chain recombines TRBV5-8 with TRBJ2-7; D may be TRBD1 (6 bases). Per the germline V gene, CDR1 is SGHTS and CDR2 is YDEGEE. V was pared by 4 bases and J by 2 bases, with 16 bases between. The CDR3 runs 15 residues. The CDR3 sequence: CASSIGGTTPYEQYF. The CDR3 DNA sequence: TGTGCCAGCAGCATAGGGGGTACTACCCCCTACGAGCAGTACTTC.

This chain links TRBV5-4 with TRBJ2-1; 11 nucleotides match TRBD2. The length of the CDR3 is 16 residues. In germline, CDR1 is SGHNT, CDR2 YYREEE (reference sequence). J lost 9 bases, V lost 4 bases, and 12 bases had no gene match. CDR3 in amino acids: CASSIPSGRPFGEQFF. The CDR3 region has the DNA TGTGCCAGCAGCATACCTAGCGGGAGGCCCTTTGGTGAGCAGTTCTTC.

The chain recombines TRBV4-3 with TRBJ1-4; D might be TRBD1 (5 bases). V lost 0 bases to trimming and J lost 6 bases, with 14 bases between them. Germline V gene data show CDR1 as LGHNA and CDR2 as YSLEER. CDR3 length: 16 residues. Here the CDR3 DNA reads TGCGCCAGCAGCCAAGATGTCGGGGGTCAGGATGAAAAACTGTTTTTT. Its protein product is CASSQDVGGQDEKLFF.

This chain connects TRBV6-2 or TRBV6-3 to TRBJ2-3; D may be TRBD1 (5 bases). The length of the CDR3 is 16 residues. CDR1 is MNHEY, CDR2 SVGEGT, per germline. The V end was cut by 3 bases, the J end by 0 bases, with 13 bases between. The CDR3 nucleotides are TGTGCCAGCAGTTATGGCGGCAGGGAAAGCACAGATACGCAGTATTTT. It encodes CASSYGGRESTDTQYF.

This clone appeared a few times. The chain has TRBV7-9 and TRBJ2-5; D is uncertain. Germline CDR1 reads SEHNR; CDR2 reads FQNEAQ (reference sequence). Between the trimmed V and J ends, which lost 5 bases and 2 bases, there was a span of 9 bases. This CDR3 region has 13 residues. CDR3 region: CASSPSVQETQYF. DNA of the CDR3: TGTGCCAGCAGCCCCAGCGTACAAGAGACCCAGTACTTC.

CDR3 nucleotides: TGTGCCATAAGGACTAGCGGGAGTGGCTACGAGCAGTACTTC. Translating gives CAIRTSGSGYEQYF. The V call is TRBV10-3, the J call TRBJ2-7; TRBD2 matches at 13 bases. From germline, CDR1 is ENHRY and CDR2 SYGVKD. The CDR3 covers 14 residues. With V trimmed by 9 bases and J by 3 bases, 5 bases remained unmatched.

The chain carries TRBV27 and TRBJ1-6; D gene uncertain. V shed 2 bases and J shed 7 bases, with 3 bases lying between them. The CDR3 has 12 residues. Germline assignment: CDR1 MNHEY and CDR2 SMNVEV (reference sequence). The CDR3 DNA sequence: TGTGCCAGCAGTTTACTGAATTCACCCCTCCACTTT. This translates into CASSLLNSPLHF.

This clone is a singleton in its sample. This chain connects TRBV18 to TRBJ2-7; D remains unclear. CDR3 length: 14 amino acids. Germline V lookup: CDR1 KGHSH, CDR2 LQKENI. Trimming left V 3 bases short and J 0 bases short, with 9 bases between. Here the CDR3 reads CASSPFPSSYEQYF. CDR3 coding DNA: TGTGCCAGCTCACCTTTTCCCAGCTCCTACGAGCAGTACTTC. Using reference TRBV18 and TRBJ2-7 for the parts outside the CDR3, the full variable domain is NAGVMQNPRHLVRRRGQEARLRCSPMKGHSHVYWYRQLPEEGLKFMVYLQKENIIDESGMPKERFSAEFPKEGPSILRIQQVVRGDSAAYFCASSPFPSSYEQYFGPGTRLTVT.

The DNA for the CDR3 is TGCGCCAGCAGCGCCTACAGGGATGCCTCCTACGAGCAGTACTTC. Its protein is CASSAYRDASYEQYF. This sequence joins TRBV5-1 and TRBJ2-7; D is possibly TRBD1 (6 bases). V lost 4 bases and J lost 0, with 14 bases in between. The CDR3 loop spans 15 amino acids. From germline, CDR1 is SGHRS and CDR2 YFSETQ. Supplemented by reference TRBV5-1 and TRBJ2-7, the full variable domain reads KAGVTQTPRYLIKTRGQQVTLSCSPISGHRSVSWYQQTPGQGLQFLFEYFSETQRNKGNFPGRFSGRQFSNSRSEMNVSTLELGDSALYLCASSAYRDASYEQYFGPGTRLTVT.

The rearrangement links TRBV7-8 to TRBJ1-4, with D possibly matching TRBD1 (6 bases). Trimming removed 5 bases from V and 5 bases from J, with 12 bases in between. Germline V gene lookup returns CDR1 SGHVS and CDR2 FQNEAQ. This CDR3 has 14 amino acids. CDR3 nucleotide sequence: TGTGCCAGCAGCCAGGGGTCTTTGAATGAAAAACTGTTTTTT. It encodes CASSQGSLNEKLFF.

This clone has only one observation. V gene TRBV6-5 combines with J gene TRBJ2-1; 8 bases fit TRBD2. V lost 2 bases to trimming and J lost 6 bases; unmatched junction nucleotides: 6. Germline values: CDR1 MNHEY, CDR2 SVGAGI. The CDR3 totals 15 residues. The DNA for the CDR3 is TGTGCCAGCAGTTACGGGAGACTAGCGTCCAATGAGCAGTTCTTC. Amino acid sequence: CASSYGRLASNEQFF.